The rows below give T cell receptor beta chains drawn from one sample of a study of T cells in Graves' hyperthyroidism and ophthalmopathy. TCRdb redid the calling of the multiplex PCR reads with MiXCR, one entry per CDR3 protein. The sample consists of under 400,000 distinct CDR3 sequences, roughly 13% of them appearing once. Sequencing was performed on blood. The receptors shown here come from a woman in her fifties or sixties with Graves' hyperthyroidism. The CDR3 runs from the conserved cysteine through the conserved F or W. Each record gives: CDR3 protein, CDR3 DNA, D gene, J gene, V gene, clone size. D genes are given only for firm matches. A clone size is listed for some rows: how often the clone was seen (once, few, many), or a class if it is expanded.

CDR3 protein: CASSSLAGGLSSYEQYF
CDR3 DNA: TGTGCCAGCAGCTCTCTAGCGGGAGGTCTATCCTCCTACGAGCAGTACTTC
D gene: TRBD2
J gene: TRBJ2-7
V gene: TRBV7-9
clone size: .

CDR3 protein: CASSPPGAYYEQYF
CDR3 DNA: TGTGCCAGCTCACCACCAGGGGCTTACTACGAGCAGTACTTC
D gene: .
J gene: TRBJ2-7
V gene: TRBV18
clone size: many

CDR3 protein: CASSGGAFSGRSYNEQFF
CDR3 DNA: TGCGCCAGCAGCGGAGGGGCCTTTAGCGGGAGATCCTACAATGAGCAGTTCTTC
D gene: TRBD2
J gene: TRBJ2-1
V gene: TRBV5-1
clone size: few

CDR3 protein: CASSRYSAGVATKEQYF
CDR3 DNA: TGTGCCAGCAGTAGGTACTCAGCGGGAGTGGCTACGAAAGAGCAGTACTTC
D gene: TRBD2
J gene: TRBJ2-7
V gene: TRBV6-2/TRBV6-3
clone size: few

CDR3 protein: CARTNRLAGKGDVSYEQYF
CDR3 DNA: TGCGCCAGGACCAACAGACTAGCGGGGAAGGGGGACGTCTCCTACGAGCAGTACTTC
D gene: TRBD2
J gene: TRBJ2-7
V gene: TRBV10-1
clone size: many

CDR3 protein: CASIPNLPNTGELFF
CDR3 DNA: TGTGCCAGCATCCCCAATCTACCGAACACCGGGGAGCTGTTTTTT
D gene: .
J gene: TRBJ2-2
V gene: TRBV28
clone size: .

CDR3 protein: CASSGVGRGNEQYF
CDR3 DNA: TGTGCCAGCAGTGGGGTCGGGAGGGGCAATGAGCAGTACTTC
D gene: TRBD2
J gene: TRBJ2-7
V gene: TRBV27
clone size: .

CDR3 protein: CASSDTRSSYNSPLHF
CDR3 DNA: TGTGCCAGCAGTGATACCAGGAGCTCCTATAATTCACCCCTCCACTTT
D gene: .
J gene: TRBJ1-6
V gene: TRBV27
clone size: few

CDR3 protein: CASCEGLYSYEQYF
CDR3 DNA: TGTGCCAGCTGCGAGGGTCTCTACTCCTACGAGCAGTACTTC
D gene: .
J gene: TRBJ2-7
V gene: TRBV6-2/TRBV6-3
clone size: few

CDR3 protein: CAGCRSAEGADTQYF
CDR3 DNA: TGTGCCGGCTGTCGGTCGGCGGAGGGTGCAGATACGCAGTATTTT
D gene: .
J gene: TRBJ2-3
V gene: TRBV7-9
clone size: .

CDR3 protein: CASRDYGASRGPIYGYTF
CDR3 DNA: TGTGCCAGCAGGGATTATGGGGCTAGCAGGGGTCCCATCTATGGCTACACCTTC
D gene: .
J gene: TRBJ1-2
V gene: TRBV28
clone size: many

CDR3 protein: CASSLQGASDTQYF
CDR3 DNA: TGTGCCAGCAGTTTGCAGGGGGCATCAGATACGCAGTATTTT
D gene: TRBD1
J gene: TRBJ2-3
V gene: TRBV27
clone size: many

CDR3 protein: CAISGTWGPDTQYF
CDR3 DNA: TGTGCCATCAGCGGGACTTGGGGGCCAGATACGCAGTATTTT
D gene: .
J gene: TRBJ2-3
V gene: TRBV10-3
clone size: many

CDR3 protein: CASSRLSSNQPQHF
CDR3 DNA: TGCGCCAGCAGCCGCTTGAGTAGCAATCAGCCCCAGCATTTT
D gene: .
J gene: TRBJ1-5
V gene: TRBV4-1
clone size: .

CDR3 protein: CASSRGQMARETQYF
CDR3 DNA: TGCGCCAGCAGCCGAGGACAGATGGCTAGAGAGACCCAGTACTTC
D gene: .
J gene: TRBJ2-5
V gene: TRBV5-1
clone size: few

CDR3 protein: CASSSGQVEIGELFF
CDR3 DNA: TGTGCCAGCAGTTCCGGACAGGTGGAAATCGGGGAGCTGTTTTTT
D gene: TRBD1
J gene: TRBJ2-2
V gene: TRBV28
clone size: .

CDR3 protein: CASGLGGHKMKNNEKLFF
CDR3 DNA: TGTGCTAGTGGTTTGGGGGGCCATAAAATGAAGAATAATGAAAAACTGTTTTTT
D gene: .
J gene: TRBJ1-4
V gene: TRBV12-5
clone size: many

CDR3 protein: CAISRQGAGNYGYTF
CDR3 DNA: TGTGCCATCAGTCGACAGGGGGCAGGGAACTATGGCTACACCTTC
D gene: TRBD1
J gene: TRBJ1-2
V gene: TRBV10-3
clone size: .

CDR3 protein: CASSLDIPTPGRETQYF
CDR3 DNA: TGTGCCAGCAGCTTAGATATCCCGACCCCTGGCCGAGAGACCCAGTACTTC
D gene: .
J gene: TRBJ2-5
V gene: TRBV11-2
clone size: few

CDR3 protein: CASSARTGVNYEQYF
CDR3 DNA: TGCGCCAGCAGCGCACGGACAGGGGTAAACTACGAGCAGTACTTC
D gene: TRBD1
J gene: TRBJ2-7
V gene: TRBV5-1
clone size: few

CDR3 protein: CASATSSYNSPLHF
CDR3 DNA: TGTGCCAGCGCGACCTCCTCCTATAATTCACCCCTCCACTTT
D gene: .
J gene: TRBJ1-6
V gene: TRBV12-3/TRBV12-4
clone size: few

CDR3 protein: CSASGVAGGLSYEQYF
CDR3 DNA: TGCAGTGCCTCAGGGGTAGCGGGAGGGCTCTCCTACGAGCAGTACTTC
D gene: TRBD2
J gene: TRBJ2-7
V gene: TRBV20-1
clone size: .

CDR3 protein: CASRAPNTEAFF
CDR3 DNA: TGCGCCAGCAGGGCACCTAACACTGAAGCTTTCTTT
D gene: .
J gene: TRBJ1-1
V gene: TRBV10-2
clone size: few

CDR3 protein: CAWSSSGEAFF
CDR3 DNA: TGTGCCTGGAGTTCCTCCGGGGAAGCTTTCTTT
D gene: .
J gene: TRBJ1-1
V gene: TRBV30
clone size: many

CDR3 protein: CASSVTSGVSTDTQYF
CDR3 DNA: TGTGCCAGCAGTGTCACTAGCGGAGTTAGCACAGATACGCAGTATTTT
D gene: TRBD2
J gene: TRBJ2-3
V gene: TRBV2
clone size: .

CDR3 protein: CASSSVRAGENEQFF
CDR3 DNA: TGTGCCAGCAGTTCCGTGCGAGCTGGAGAGAATGAGCAGTTCTTC
D gene: .
J gene: TRBJ2-1
V gene: TRBV6-1
clone size: many

CDR3 protein: CASSAPGTTVGTGELFF
CDR3 DNA: TGTGCCAGCAGCGCCCCCGGGACTACCGTAGGCACCGGGGAGCTGTTTTTT
D gene: TRBD2
J gene: TRBJ2-2
V gene: TRBV3-1
clone size: many

CDR3 protein: CASSPLAGASTDTQYF
CDR3 DNA: TGTGCCAGCAGCCCGTTAGCGGGAGCTAGCACAGATACGCAGTATTTT
D gene: TRBD2
J gene: TRBJ2-3
V gene: TRBV7-8
clone size: many

CDR3 protein: CASVGGYEAFF
CDR3 DNA: TGTGCCAGCGTGGGGGGCTACGAAGCTTTCTTT
D gene: .
J gene: TRBJ1-1
V gene: TRBV6-1
clone size: .

CDR3 protein: CASSQDQTGNGYTF
CDR3 DNA: TGTGCCAGCAGCCAAGATCAGACAGGGAATGGCTACACCTTC
D gene: TRBD1
J gene: TRBJ1-2
V gene: TRBV3-1
clone size: many

CDR3 protein: CASSIPRTSGSYEQYF
CDR3 DNA: TGTGCCAGTAGTATACCGCGGACTAGCGGCTCCTACGAGCAGTACTTC
D gene: TRBD2
J gene: TRBJ2-7
V gene: TRBV19
clone size: few

CDR3 protein: CASSPKHSGKSGELFF
CDR3 DNA: TGTGCCAGCTCACCAAAGCACAGCGGGAAGTCCGGGGAGCTGTTTTTT
D gene: TRBD2
J gene: TRBJ2-2
V gene: TRBV18
clone size: .

CDR3 protein: CASSTDPGQYF
CDR3 DNA: TGTGCCAGCTCAACGGACCCAGGGCAGTACTTC
D gene: .
J gene: TRBJ2-7
V gene: TRBV7-9
clone size: .

CDR3 protein: CSARIGGASGSSIADTQYF
CDR3 DNA: TGCAGTGCTAGGATTGGCGGGGCTAGCGGGAGTAGCATCGCAGATACGCAGTATTTT
D gene: TRBD2
J gene: TRBJ2-3
V gene: TRBV20-1
clone size: .

CDR3 protein: CASRPGQGSSYNEQFF
CDR3 DNA: TGCGCCAGCAGGCCAGGACAGGGGAGCTCCTACAATGAGCAGTTCTTC
D gene: TRBD1
J gene: TRBJ2-1
V gene: TRBV5-1
clone size: many

CDR3 protein: CASSYGTGETPLHF
CDR3 DNA: TGTGCCAGCAGTTATGGGACAGGGGAGACACCCCTCCACTTT
D gene: TRBD1
J gene: TRBJ1-6
V gene: TRBV28
clone size: many

CDR3 protein: CASSHTGGQAREQFF
CDR3 DNA: TGTGCCAGCAGCCACACCGGGGGTCAGGCCAGGGAGCAGTTCTTC
D gene: .
J gene: TRBJ2-1
V gene: TRBV3-1
clone size: many

CDR3 protein: CASSFDRSTGELFF
CDR3 DNA: TGCGCCAGCAGCTTCGACAGATCCACCGGGGAGCTGTTTTTT
D gene: .
J gene: TRBJ2-2
V gene: TRBV5-1
clone size: .

CDR3 protein: CASSHPWGGSNQPQHF
CDR3 DNA: TGCGCCAGCAGCCACCCCTGGGGGGGAAGCAATCAGCCCCAGCATTTT
D gene: .
J gene: TRBJ1-5
V gene: TRBV4-1
clone size: many

CDR3 protein: CASRKHRGVETQYF
CDR3 DNA: TGTGCCAGCAGGAAGCACCGAGGGGTAGAGACCCAGTACTTC
D gene: .
J gene: TRBJ2-5
V gene: TRBV28
clone size: many

CDR3 protein: CASRAGTRETQYF
CDR3 DNA: TGTGCCAGCAGGGCCGGGACTCGAGAGACCCAGTACTTC
D gene: .
J gene: TRBJ2-5
V gene: TRBV12-3/TRBV12-4
clone size: many

CDR3 protein: CASSIWTGTKSYEQYF
CDR3 DNA: TGTGCCAGTAGTATTTGGACCGGGACAAAGTCCTACGAGCAGTACTTC
D gene: .
J gene: TRBJ2-7
V gene: TRBV19
clone size: .

CDR3 protein: CASSLAQGGETQYF
CDR3 DNA: TGTGCCAGCAGCTTAGCCCAGGGTGGAGAGACCCAGTACTTC
D gene: .
J gene: TRBJ2-5
V gene: TRBV7-9
clone size: many

CDR3 protein: CASSDRGTHGYTF
CDR3 DNA: TGTGCCAGCAGTGACAGGGGAACCCATGGCTACACCTTC
D gene: .
J gene: TRBJ1-2
V gene: TRBV2
clone size: many

CDR3 protein: CASSLDVTGGATLNTEAFF
CDR3 DNA: TGCGCCAGCAGCTTGGATGTGACAGGGGGCGCGACCTTGAACACTGAAGCTTTCTTT
D gene: TRBD1
J gene: TRBJ1-1
V gene: TRBV5-1
clone size: many

CDR3 protein: CASREEVTGAYEQYF
CDR3 DNA: TGTGCCAGCAGGGAGGAGGTGACAGGAGCCTACGAGCAGTACTTC
D gene: .
J gene: TRBJ2-7
V gene: TRBV2
clone size: many

CDR3 protein: CASSDPGQGVYGHTF
CDR3 DNA: TGCGCCAGCAGTGACCCCGGACAGGGTGTATATGGCCACACCTTC
D gene: TRBD1
J gene: TRBJ1-2
V gene: TRBV10-2
clone size: few

CDR3 protein: CASSLRLAGYNEQFF
CDR3 DNA: TGTGCCAGCAGCTTAAGGCTAGCGGGCTACAATGAGCAGTTCTTC
D gene: TRBD2
J gene: TRBJ2-1
V gene: TRBV7-9
clone size: many

CDR3 protein: CASSFSRAINEQFF
CDR3 DNA: TGTGCCAGCAGTTTTTCGCGGGCCATAAATGAGCAGTTCTTC
D gene: .
J gene: TRBJ2-1
V gene: TRBV28
clone size: once

CDR3 protein: CASSHTRAGGTEQFF
CDR3 DNA: TGTGCCAGCAGCCACACAAGGGCAGGGGGTACTGAGCAGTTCTTC
D gene: TRBD1
J gene: TRBJ2-1
V gene: TRBV3-1
clone size: many

CDR3 protein: CASSLNSGIKETQYF
CDR3 DNA: TGTGCCAGCAGCTTGAATTCGGGAATTAAAGAGACCCAGTACTTC
D gene: .
J gene: TRBJ2-5
V gene: TRBV5-8
clone size: .

CDR3 protein: CAWRSRSGDTQYF
CDR3 DNA: TGTGCCTGGAGATCAAGGTCGGGAGATACGCAGTATTTT
D gene: .
J gene: TRBJ2-3
V gene: TRBV30
clone size: .

CDR3 protein: CSARERGFYRSPLHF
CDR3 DNA: TGCAGTGCTAGAGAACGGGGTTTCTATAGATCACCCCTCCACTTT
D gene: .
J gene: TRBJ1-6
V gene: TRBV20-1
clone size: many